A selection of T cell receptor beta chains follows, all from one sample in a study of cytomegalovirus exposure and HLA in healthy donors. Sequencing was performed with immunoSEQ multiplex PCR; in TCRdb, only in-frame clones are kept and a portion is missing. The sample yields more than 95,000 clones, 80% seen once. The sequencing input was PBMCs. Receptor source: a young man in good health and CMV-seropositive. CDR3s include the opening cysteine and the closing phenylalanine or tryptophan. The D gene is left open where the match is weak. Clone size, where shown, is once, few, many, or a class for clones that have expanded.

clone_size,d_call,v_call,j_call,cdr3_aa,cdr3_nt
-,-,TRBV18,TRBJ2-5,CASSPGLKETQYF,TGTGCCAGCTCACCTGGACTAAAAGAGACCCAGTACTTC
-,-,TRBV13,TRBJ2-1,CASSYGGVSSYNEQFF,TGTGCCAGCAGCTACGGGGGAGTCAGCTCCTACAATGAGCAGTTCTTC
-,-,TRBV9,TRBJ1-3,CASSVLAGIGNTIYF,TGTGCCAGCAGCGTATTGGCAGGGATCGGAAACACCATATATTTT
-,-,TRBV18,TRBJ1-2,CASSPPLTGPYGYTF,TGTGCCAGCTCACCACCACTCACAGGGCCCTATGGCTACACCTTC
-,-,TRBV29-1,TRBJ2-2,CSVSKEDTGELFF,TGCAGCGTCTCCAAAGAGGACACCGGGGAGCTGTTTTTT
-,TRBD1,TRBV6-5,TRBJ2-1,CASDRGGNNEQFF,TGTGCCAGCGACAGGGGGGGAAACAATGAGCAGTTCTTC
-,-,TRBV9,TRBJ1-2,CASSVGVSDNRHGYTF,TGTGCCAGCAGCGTAGGAGTTTCCGACAACAGGCATGGCTACACCTTC
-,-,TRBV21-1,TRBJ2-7,CASITTGAGTELYEQYF,TGTGCCAGCATCACTACTGGGGCCGGGACAGAGCTCTACGAGCAGTACTTC
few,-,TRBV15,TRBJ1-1,CATSSSRRTEAFF,TGTGCCACCAGCAGCAGCAGGCGTACTGAAGCTTTCTTT
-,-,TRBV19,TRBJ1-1,CASREGSTEAFF,TGTGCCAGTAGGGAGGGTTCCACTGAAGCTTTCTTT